The clone carrying this T cell receptor beta chain showed up many times. Its antigen is still unknown. TCRdb re-called the RACE reads with MiXCR, one entry per CDR3 protein. The sample shows about 74,000 distinct CDR3 sequences, less than 15% of them seen only once. The entry originates in a study of human T cells and chemical hapten exposure. Study-wide points: Having alopecia, the donors may differ immunologically from healthy people.

The junction had 12 bases not matched to a gene; V was cut back by 6 bases and J by 6 bases. In germline, CDR1 is SQVTM, CDR2 ANQGSEA. The CDR3 extends over 15 amino acids. Time point of the sample: pre-sensitization, week 0. The treatment was: therapeutic diphenylcyclopropenone sensitization with weekly scalp DPC. Every patch test was put on after a blood sample was taken. The sequenced sample was whole blood, obtained in connection with sensitization to the hapten diphenylcyclopropenone (DPC). This receptor was taken from a woman aged 45 to 65 with alopecia areata. Some clones in this sample may be carry-over from other donors' samples. V usage is TRBV29-1 and J usage is TRBJ2-1; 9 bases are shared with TRBD1. Here the CDR3 reads CSVEPDRGRGNEQFF. CDR3 DNA: TGCAGCGTGGAACCGGACAGGGGAAGGGGCAATGAGCAGTTCTTC.